This T cell receptor (beta chain) came from a study of cytomegalovirus exposure and HLA in healthy donors. General study results and limits: Analyses of presence/absence relied on an assumption of roughly uniform sequencing depth across donors. At a 0.05 false discovery rate, a later analysis found about 17,000 TCR beta sequences to be associated with HLA alleles. Highly shared variants forming one cluster were likely a sequencing artifact.

About this clone: Its antigen is still unknown.

CDR3 length: 14 amino acids. V shed 3 bases and J 2 bases; nucleotides not matched to a gene: 4. The germline V gene has CDR1 SGHDN and CDR2 FVKESK. A multiplex PCR was run with 60 Vbeta primers and 13 Jbeta primers. TCRdb's copy holds only in-frame clones and misses some; the assay was immunoSEQ multiplex PCR. The sample carries about 100,000 clones, about 75% recorded once. The specimen sequenced was PBMCs. The TCR was taken from a woman aged 18 to 35 in good health and CMV-seropositive. The rearrangement uses TRBV14 and TRBJ2-7; TRBD1 matches at 7 bases. Here the CDR3 DNA reads TGTGCCAGCAGCCAGGACAGGTTAGCCTACGAGCAGTACTTC. It yields the protein CASSQDRLAYEQYF. Based on the CDR3 plus reference TRBV14 and TRBJ2-7, the full variable domain is EAGVTQFPSHSVIEKGQTVTLRCDPISGHDNLYWYRRVMGKEIKFLLHFVKESKQDESGMPNNRFLAERTGGTYSTLKVQPAELEDSGVYFCASSQDRLAYEQYFGPGTRLTVT.